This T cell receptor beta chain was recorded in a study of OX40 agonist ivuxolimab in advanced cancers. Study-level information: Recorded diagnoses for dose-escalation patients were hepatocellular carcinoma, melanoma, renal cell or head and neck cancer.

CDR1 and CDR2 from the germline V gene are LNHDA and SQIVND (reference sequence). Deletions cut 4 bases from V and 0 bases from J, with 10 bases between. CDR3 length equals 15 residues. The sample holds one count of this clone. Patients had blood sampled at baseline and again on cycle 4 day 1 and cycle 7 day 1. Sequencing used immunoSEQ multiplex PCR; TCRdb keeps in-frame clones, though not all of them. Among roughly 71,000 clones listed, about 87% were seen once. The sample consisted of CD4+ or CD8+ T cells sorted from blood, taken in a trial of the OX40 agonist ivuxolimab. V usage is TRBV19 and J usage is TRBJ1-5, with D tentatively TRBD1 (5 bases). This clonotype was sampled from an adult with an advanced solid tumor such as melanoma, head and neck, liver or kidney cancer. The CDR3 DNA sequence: TGTGCCAGTAGTACGACAGTTCTTAGCAATCAGCCCCAGCATTTT. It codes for CASSTTVLSNQPQHF.